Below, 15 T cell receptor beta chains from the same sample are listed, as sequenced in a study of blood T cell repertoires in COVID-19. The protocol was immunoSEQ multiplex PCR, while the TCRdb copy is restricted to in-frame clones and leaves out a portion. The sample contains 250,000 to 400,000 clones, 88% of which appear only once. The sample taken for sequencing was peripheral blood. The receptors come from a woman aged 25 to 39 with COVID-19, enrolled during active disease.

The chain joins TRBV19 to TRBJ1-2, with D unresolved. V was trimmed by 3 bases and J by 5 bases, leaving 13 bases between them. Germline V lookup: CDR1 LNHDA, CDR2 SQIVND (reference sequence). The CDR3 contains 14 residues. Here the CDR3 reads CASSISYSAYGYTF. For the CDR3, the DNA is TGTGCCAGTAGTATTTCGTACAGTGCATATGGCTACACCTTC.

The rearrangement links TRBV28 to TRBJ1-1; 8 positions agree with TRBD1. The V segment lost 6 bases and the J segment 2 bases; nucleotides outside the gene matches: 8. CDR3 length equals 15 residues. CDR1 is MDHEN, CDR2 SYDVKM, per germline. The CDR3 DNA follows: TGTGCCAGCAGCCTGGGCAGGGGGCTTAACACTGAAGCTTTCTTT. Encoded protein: CASSLGRGLNTEAFF.

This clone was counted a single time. CDR3 in amino acids: CASSERGRGNTEAFF. CDR3 nucleotides: TGTGCCAGCAGTGAGCGGGGGCGGGGGAACACTGAAGCTTTCTTT. The chain links TRBV6-1 to TRBJ1-1, with D tentatively TRBD1 (6 bases). Germline CDR1 reads MNHNS; CDR2 reads SASEGT. V shed 3 bases and J shed 1 base, with 12 bases lying between them. This CDR3 has 15 amino acids.

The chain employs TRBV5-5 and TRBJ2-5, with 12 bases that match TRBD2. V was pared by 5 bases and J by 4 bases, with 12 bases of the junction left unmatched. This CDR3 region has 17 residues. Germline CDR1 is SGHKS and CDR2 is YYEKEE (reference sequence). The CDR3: CASSQRNPGLAGETQYF. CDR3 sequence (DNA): TGTGCCAGCAGTCAGAGAAATCCGGGACTAGCGGGAGAGACCCAGTACTTC.

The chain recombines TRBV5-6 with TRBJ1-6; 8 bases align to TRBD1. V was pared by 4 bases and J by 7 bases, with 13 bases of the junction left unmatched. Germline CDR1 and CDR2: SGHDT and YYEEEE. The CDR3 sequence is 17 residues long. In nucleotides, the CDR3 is TGTGCCAGCAGCCCCGGACAGGGTCGAAGATGGAATTCACCCCTCCACTTT. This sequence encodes CASSPGQGRRWNSPLHF.

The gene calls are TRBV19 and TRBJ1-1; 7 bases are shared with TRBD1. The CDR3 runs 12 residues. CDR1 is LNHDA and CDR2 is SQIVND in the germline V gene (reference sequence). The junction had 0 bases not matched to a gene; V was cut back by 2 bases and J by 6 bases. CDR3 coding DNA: TGTGCCAGTAGTATACAGGGGGCTGAAGCTTTCTTT. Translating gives CASSIQGAEAFF.

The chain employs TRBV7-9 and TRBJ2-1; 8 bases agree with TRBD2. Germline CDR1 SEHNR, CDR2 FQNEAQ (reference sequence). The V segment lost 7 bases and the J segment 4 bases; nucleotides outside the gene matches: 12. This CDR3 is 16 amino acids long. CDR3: CASTKRGSGEYNEQFF. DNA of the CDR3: TGTGCCAGCACCAAAAGGGGTAGCGGGGAATACAATGAGCAGTTCTTC.

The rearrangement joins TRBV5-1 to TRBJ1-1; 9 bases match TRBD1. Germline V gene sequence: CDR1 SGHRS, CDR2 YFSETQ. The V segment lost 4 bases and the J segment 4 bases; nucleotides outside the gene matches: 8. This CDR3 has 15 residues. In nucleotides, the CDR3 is TGCGCCAGCAGCCTACAGGGGGCGCAAGGCACTGAAGCTTTCTTT. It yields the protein CASSLQGAQGTEAFF.

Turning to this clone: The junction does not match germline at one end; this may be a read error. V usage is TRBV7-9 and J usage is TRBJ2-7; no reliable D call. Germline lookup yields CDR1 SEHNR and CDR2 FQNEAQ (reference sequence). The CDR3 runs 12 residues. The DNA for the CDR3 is TGTGCCAGCAGCTTAGTCTCCCACGAGCAGTACTTC. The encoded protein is CASSLVSHEQYF.

CDR3 loop: CASSPDILFNSPLHF. The CDR3 DNA sequence: TGTGCCAGCTCACCGGACATCTTATTTAATTCACCCCTCCACTTT. The chain carries TRBV18 and TRBJ1-6; tentative D call: TRBD1 (5 bases). This CDR3 has 15 residues. The germline V gene encodes CDR1 KGHSH and CDR2 LQKENI. Deletions cut 3 bases from V and 6 bases from J, with 12 bases between. The full variable domain, rest sourced from reference TRBV18 and TRBJ1-6, is NAGVMQNPRHLVRRRGQEARLRCSPMKGHSHVYWYRQLPEEGLKFMVYLQKENIIDESGMPKERFSAEFPKEGPSILRIQQVVRGDSAAYFCASSPDILFNSPLHFGNGTRLTVT.

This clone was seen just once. DNA for the CDR3: TGTGCCAGCACCCCCGGGGTCCCAGAGACCCAGTACTTC. Its protein is CASTPGVPETQYF. The chain recombines TRBV2 with TRBJ2-5, with D maybe TRBD2 (5 bases). This CDR3 has 13 amino acids. Germline CDR1 reads SNHLY; CDR2 reads FYNNEI. Trimming shortened V by 7 bases and J by 4 bases, and 13 bases separated the two germline ends.

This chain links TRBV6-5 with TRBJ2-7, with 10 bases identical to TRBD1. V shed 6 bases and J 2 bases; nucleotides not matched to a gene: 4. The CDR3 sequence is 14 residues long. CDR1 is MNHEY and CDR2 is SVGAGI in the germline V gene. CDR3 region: CASSAGTGAYEQYF. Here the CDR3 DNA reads TGTGCCAGCAGCGCCGGGACAGGGGCCTACGAGCAGTACTTC.

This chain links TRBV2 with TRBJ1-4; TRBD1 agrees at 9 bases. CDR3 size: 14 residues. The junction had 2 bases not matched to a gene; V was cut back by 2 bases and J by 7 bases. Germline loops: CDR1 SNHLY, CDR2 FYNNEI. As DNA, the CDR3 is TGTGCCAGCAGTGAACCGGGACAGGGTGAAAAACTGTTTTTT. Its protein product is CASSEPGQGEKLFF.

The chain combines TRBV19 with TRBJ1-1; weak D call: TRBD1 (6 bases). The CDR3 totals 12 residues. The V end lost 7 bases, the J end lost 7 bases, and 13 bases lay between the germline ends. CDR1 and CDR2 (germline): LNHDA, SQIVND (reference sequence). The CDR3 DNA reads TGTGCCAGTACCCTCACGGACAGTGAAGCTTTCTTT. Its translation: CASTLTDSEAFF.

The CDR3: CASSVLAQTYNEQFF. CDR3 DNA sequence: TGTGCCAGCAGCGTACTAGCGCAAACCTACAATGAGCAGTTCTTC. J is TRBJ2-1 and V is TRBV9, with D possibly being TRBD2 (6 bases). Trimming shortened V by 1 base and J by 2 bases, and 10 bases separated the two germline ends. The CDR3 contains 15 residues. Germline V gene sequence: CDR1 SGDLS, CDR2 YYNGEE.